The present T cell receptor beta chain was sequenced within a study of siplizumab effects on memory and regulatory T cells. This clone was detected once. The data were produced by immunoSEQ multiplex PCR, yet TCRdb's version contains in-frame clones alone and is incomplete. In the table there are about 87,000 clones, over 85% of which are singletons. V gave up 0 bases and J gave up 5 bases, with 11 bases separating them. Germline loops: CDR1 SGHRS, CDR2 YFSETQ. This CDR3 is built from 14 residues. The clonotype was recovered from a human donor in good health. Sequencing was carried out using non-Treg CD4+ T cells sorted from blood. The chain links TRBV5-1 to TRBJ2-5; D is ambiguous. Here the CDR3 reads CASSLAGGRETQYF. CDR3 coding DNA: TGCGCCAGCAGCTTGGCCGGCGGTAGGGAGACCCAGTACTTC.